The clone carrying this T cell receptor beta chain was seen ten or more times. Its antigen is unknown. The sample comes from a study of human T cells and chemical hapten exposure. At the level of the study: DPC (0.01%) was patch tested on the upper back and read at 6 days. Diagnoses of alopecia areata, totalis or universalis occurred in mostly female patients. Findings and limits, study-wide: Expanded TCR sets contained significantly more large CDR3 similarity clusters than controls.

What the library attached to individual cDNA molecules were unique molecular identifiers. TCRdb processed the RACE reads anew with MiXCR; each CDR3 protein has one entry. The data show about 140,000 distinct CDR3 sequences, 12% seen once. CDR1 MDHEN and CDR2 SYDVKM come from the germline V gene. The CDR3 is made up of 13 amino acids. Losses at the gene ends were 8 bases for V and 7 bases for J; bases not matched to a gene: 10. Time point noted: patch test 2, 6 weeks after DPC sensitization. The sample's treatment: therapeutic diphenylcyclopropenone sensitization with weekly scalp DPC. The material was whole blood, obtained in connection with sensitization to the hapten diphenylcyclopropenone (DPC). V usage is TRBV28 and J usage is TRBJ2-5; TRBD1 matches at 7 bases. The TCR comes from a woman between 50 and 59 years old with alopecia areata. Some clones in this sample may be carry-over from other donors' samples. Here the CDR3 reads CASGETGSGTQYF. The CDR3 coding sequence is TGTGCCAGCGGGGAGACAGGGTCGGGGACCCAGTACTTC.